The clone carrying this T cell receptor (beta chain) was seen ten or more times. Its antigen is currently unknown. Trimming at V came to 4 bases and at J to 1 base, leaving 10 bases not matched to a gene. Germline loops: CDR1 SGHRS, CDR2 YFSETQ. The CDR3 runs to 16 residues. This entry comes from a study of T-cell memory formation after mild COVID-19. Study conclusions and caveats: A balance of CD4 and CD8 characterized clones contracting day 15 to 85, whereas later expanders leaned CD4+.

One entry per CDR3 protein results from TCRdb running MiXCR on the 5' RACE reads. The sample holds about 430,000 distinct CDR3 sequences; 20% to 25% are singletons and the top ten take 7.5% to 10%. Sequencing was carried out using PBMCs or a T cell subset sorted from them (not recorded which). J is TRBJ1-1 and V is TRBV5-1; TRBD1 matches at 7 bases. This TCR derives from an adult woman who had mild COVID-19 (a few samples of this study predate the infection). Cell type and time point are not known. The CDR3 DNA reads TGCGCCAGCAGCACCGACCCAGGGGGTACGAACACTGAAGCTTTCTTT. This translates into CASSTDPGGTNTEAFF.